A selection of T cell receptor beta chains follows, all from one sample in a study of cytomegalovirus exposure and HLA in healthy donors. Generated by immunoSEQ multiplex PCR, the TCRdb table keeps only in-frame clones and is missing some. The sample carries about 120,000 clones, over 8% recorded once. Sequencing input: PBMCs. These receptors came from a man aged 25-40 years in good health and CMV-seronegative. Both conserved end residues are part of each CDR3. Clone size, where shown, is once, few, many, or a class for clones that have expanded.

v_call clone_size cdr3_aa
TRBV19 many CASSRGDNEQFF
TRBV7-7 few CASSLQQGGEQYF
TRBV30 - CAWTPSSYEQYF
TRBV18 - CASSPTQGGETQYF
TRBV9 few CASSAASGGNEQFF
TRBV30 few CAWGQGAGANVLTF
TRBV19 - CASSSRAGPPYEQYF
TRBV18 few CASSQYRNQDTEAFF
TRBV9 - CASSAGIGTGDNEQFF
TRBV6-6 few CASSYRNTEAFF
TRBV25-1 - CASSAHRGGVQETQYF
TRBV11-2 few CASSSLQGAAYEQYF
TRBV5-1 few CASSWTGESDQPQHF
TRBV4-3 few CASSQDLGQGAYEQYF
TRBV7-9 few CASSLGGTGKATNEKLFF
TRBV7-9 few CASSPVSQETQYF
TRBV15 - CATSHVQGLLVTDTQYF
TRBV4-3 - CASSQVEGHTEAFF
TRBV23-1 few CASSHPLQGYGTEAFF
TRBV2 - CASSSDSGEQYF
TRBV11-2 - CASSLGPYTGSYEQYF
TRBV19 - CASSIFSGGRGNEQFF
TRBV7-3 few CASSLYRDAHEQYF
TRBV11-3 - CASSLVLASAYFF
TRBV5-6 - CASSLVSGAAEAFF
TRBV2 few CTSSETRQGNYGYTF
TRBV28 - CASSLYRDGDEQYF